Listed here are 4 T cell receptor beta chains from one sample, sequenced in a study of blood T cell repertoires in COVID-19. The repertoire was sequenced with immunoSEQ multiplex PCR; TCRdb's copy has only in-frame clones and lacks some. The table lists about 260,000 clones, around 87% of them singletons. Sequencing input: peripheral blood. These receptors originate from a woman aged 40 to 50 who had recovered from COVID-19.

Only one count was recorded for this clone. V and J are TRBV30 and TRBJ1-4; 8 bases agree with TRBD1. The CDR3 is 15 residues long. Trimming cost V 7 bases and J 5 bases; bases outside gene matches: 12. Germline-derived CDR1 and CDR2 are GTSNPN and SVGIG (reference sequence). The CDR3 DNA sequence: TGTGCCTTAAGGATCAGGGGGCAAATGAATGAAAAACTGTTTTTT. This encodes CALRIRGQMNEKLFF.

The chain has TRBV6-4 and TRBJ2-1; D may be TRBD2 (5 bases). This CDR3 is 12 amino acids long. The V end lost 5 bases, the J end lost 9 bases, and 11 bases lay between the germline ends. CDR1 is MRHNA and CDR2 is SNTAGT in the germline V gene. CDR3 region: CASSPEGLEQFF. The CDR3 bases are TGTGCCAGCAGTCCAGAGGGCCTTGAGCAGTTCTTC.

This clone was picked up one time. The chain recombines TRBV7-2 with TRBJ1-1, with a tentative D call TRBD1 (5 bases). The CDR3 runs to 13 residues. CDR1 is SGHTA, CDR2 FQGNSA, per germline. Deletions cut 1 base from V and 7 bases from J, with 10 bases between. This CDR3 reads CASSLGPRGEAFF. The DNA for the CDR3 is TGTGCCAGCAGCTTAGGCCCAAGGGGTGAAGCTTTCTTT.

CDR3 nucleotides: TGTGCCAGCAGCTTGGGCGGGACAGGGGGCTTGGGGGAGACCCAGTACTTC. Amino acid sequence: CASSLGGTGGLGETQYF. The rearrangement joins TRBV5-4 to TRBJ2-5, with TRBD1 matching 12 bases. The CDR3 has 17 residues. Losses at the gene ends were 0 bases for V and 5 bases for J; bases not matched to a gene: 8. Germline V gene lookup returns CDR1 SGHNT and CDR2 YYREEE (reference sequence).